This T cell receptor beta chain was retrieved from a study of T cell repertoires in cytomegalovirus infection. Study context: Public TCR beta signature analysis indicated the presence of both CMV infection and matching HLA type. Study findings and constraints: CMV-specific TCR beta clonotypes restricted by HLA-C dominated the ex vivo response.

A single record per CDR3 protein comes from TCRdb applying MiXCR to the reads. The sample shows roughly 240,000 distinct CDR3 sequences, roughly 6.5% of them seen only once. This clonotype showed up many times. The antigen remains unidentified. The V and J ends lost 6 bases and 8 bases respectively, with 10 bases between them. The CDR3 extends over 11 amino acids. The chain uses TRBV12-3 or TRBV12-4 and TRBJ1-1; D may be TRBD1 (5 bases). This TCR came from a human donor in good health (CMV status not recorded). Some clones in this sample may be carry-over from other donors' samples. The material sequenced was PBMCs. CDR3: CASRAGREAFF. The CDR3 region has the DNA TGTGCCAGCAGGGCAGGGAGAGAAGCTTTCTTT.